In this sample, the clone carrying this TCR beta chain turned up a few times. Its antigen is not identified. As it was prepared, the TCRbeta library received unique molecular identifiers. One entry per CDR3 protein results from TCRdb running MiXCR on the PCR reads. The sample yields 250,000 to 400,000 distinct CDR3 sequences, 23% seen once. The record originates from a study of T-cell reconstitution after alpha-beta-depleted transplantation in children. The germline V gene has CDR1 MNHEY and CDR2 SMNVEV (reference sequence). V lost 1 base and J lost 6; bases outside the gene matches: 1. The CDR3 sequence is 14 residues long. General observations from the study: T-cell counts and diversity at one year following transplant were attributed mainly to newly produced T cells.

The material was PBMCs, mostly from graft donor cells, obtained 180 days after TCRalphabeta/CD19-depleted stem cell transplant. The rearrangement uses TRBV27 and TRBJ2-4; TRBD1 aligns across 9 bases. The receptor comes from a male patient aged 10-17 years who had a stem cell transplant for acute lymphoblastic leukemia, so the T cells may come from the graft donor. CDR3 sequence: CASSLLGQGNIQYF. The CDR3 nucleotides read TGTGCCAGCAGTTTATTGGGACAGGGAAACATTCAGTACTTC.